The present T cell receptor beta chain was sequenced within a study of cytomegalovirus exposure and HLA in healthy donors. The PCR employed 60 Vbeta primers together with 13 Jbeta primers. TCRdb keeps only in-frame clones here, not all; method: immunoSEQ multiplex PCR. Of approximately 93,000 clones listed, around 84% were seen once; the top ten hold about 3.5%. Per the germline V gene, CDR1 is MNHNS and CDR2 is SASEGT. Losses at the gene ends were 4 bases for V and 9 bases for J; bases not matched to a gene: 9. There are 16 residues in the CDR3. This chain connects TRBV6-1 to TRBJ1-6; 10 bases line up with TRBD1. The sample comprised PBMCs. The sequence was collected from a middle-aged woman in good health and CMV-seronegative. CDR3 nucleotide sequence: TGTGCCAGCAGTGCCCGACAGGGGGCGCGGAGTTCACCCCTCCACTTT. This sequence encodes CASSARQGARSSPLHF.